The 25 T cell receptor beta chains below were found in one sample sequenced in a study of T cell responses to AZD1222 COVID-19 vaccine. Repertoires were generated with immunoSEQ multiplex PCR, while TCRdb's copy carries only in-frame clones and drops some. In the table there are approximately 200,000 clones, approximately 93% of which are singletons. Material: peripheral blood, obtained 28 days after the second AZD1222 dose. The source is an adult who received the AZD1222 COVID-19 vaccine.

The chain has TRBV6-1 and TRBJ1-4; a weak D match, TRBD1 (6 bases). Germline CDR1 and CDR2: MNHNS and SASEGT. The CDR3 extends over 14 amino acids. The V and J ends lost 2 bases and 7 bases respectively, with 11 bases between them. DNA of the CDR3: TGTGCCAGCAGTGAATGGGGGCAATTTGAAAAACTGTTTTTT. Translated: CASSEWGQFEKLFF.

The CDR3 sequence: CASSLNRAPNEKLFF. Written as DNA, the CDR3 is TGTGCCAGCAGCCTCAACAGGGCGCCTAATGAAAAACTGTTTTTT. This chain links TRBV14 with TRBJ1-4; perhaps TRBD1 as D (6 bases). The V and J ends lost 4 bases and 3 bases respectively, with 12 bases between them. Germline V CDR1 and CDR2: SGHDN, FVKESK. The CDR3 loop spans 15 amino acids.

The sample holds one count of this clone. CDR3 coding DNA: TGTGCCAGCAGTTATGGAAGGTCAGAGTTGAACACTGAAGCTTTCTTT. Translated, it gives CASSYGRSELNTEAFF. The V and J genes are TRBV6-5 and TRBJ1-1; D is unclear. CDR1 and CDR2 (germline): MNHEY, SVGAGI. Trimming left V 3 bases short and J 0 bases short, with 14 bases between. The length of the CDR3 is 16 residues.

A word on this clone: This CDR3 is also generated by other DNA sequences in the sample. The J gene is TRBJ2-3, the V gene TRBV7-2, with TRBD2 identical over 13 bases. Looked up from germline, CDR1 is SGHTA and CDR2 is FQGNSA. This CDR3 contains 16 residues. The ends lost 4 bases at V and 2 bases at J; junction bases unmatched: 3. The CDR3 is CASSSGLAGFTDTQYF. The CDR3 bases are TGTGCCAGCAGCTCGGGACTAGCGGGATTCACAGATACGCAGTATTTT.

The rearrangement joins TRBV11-3 to TRBJ2-1; D tentatively fits TRBD1 or TRBD2 (5 bases each). V gave up 1 base and J gave up 2 bases, with 18 bases separating them. CDR3 length equals 18 residues. The V gene's germline CDR1 is SGHNT and CDR2 YENEEA. CDR3 in DNA: TGTGCCAGCAGCTTAGCTCCCCTGGGGCGGGCTGCCTACAATGAGCAGTTCTTC. Translating gives CASSLAPLGRAAYNEQFF.

The chain employs TRBV28 and TRBJ2-7, with 9 bases aligning to TRBD1. The CDR3 contains 14 residues. J was trimmed by 2 bases and V by 7 bases; bases with no gene match: 6. The germline V gene has CDR1 MDHEN and CDR2 SYDVKM. The CDR3 region has the DNA TGTGCCAGCAAGAACAGGGGGCATCCCTACGAGCAGTACTTC. Its translation: CASKNRGHPYEQYF.

This chain joins TRBV10-3 and TRBJ1-2, with D uncertain. The CDR3 consists of 13 residues. Germline V gene lookup returns CDR1 ENHRY and CDR2 SYGVKD. Deletions cut 0 bases from V and 11 bases from J, with 13 bases between. The CDR3 protein is CAISESPGIQYTF. As DNA, the CDR3 is TGTGCCATCAGTGAGTCGCCGGGGATTCAGTACACCTTC.

The CDR3 coding sequence is TGTGCCAGCAGCCTAGGACAGGGGACCGGGGAGCTGTTTTTT. Encoded protein: CASSLGQGTGELFF. The genes are TRBV7-9 and TRBJ2-2; 9 bases agree with TRBD1. Germline CDR1 is SEHNR and CDR2 is FQNEAQ (reference sequence). The CDR3 extends over 14 amino acids. J gave up 5 bases and V 5 bases, and 3 bases lay outside the gene matches.

This rearrangement joins TRBV12-3 or TRBV12-4 to TRBJ1-2, with TRBD1 as a possible D gene (5 bases). V was cut by 10 bases and J by 6 bases, with 12 bases left in between. The CDR3 has 11 residues. The CDR3, as DNA: TGTGCCACTCAGGGAGAGGATGGCTACACCTTC. The encoded protein is CATQGEDGYTF.

This clone has a single count. The chain combines TRBV2 with TRBJ1-5; TRBD1 matches at 9 bases. The germline V gene has CDR1 SNHLY and CDR2 FYNNEI. The CDR3 covers 15 residues. V trimming: 4 bases; J trimming: 4 bases; junction bases outside the gene matches: 5. CDR3 loop: CASSGGTGRNQPQHF. CDR3 DNA: TGTGCCAGCAGTGGGGGGACAGGGAGGAATCAGCCCCAGCATTTT.

The gene calls are TRBV11-1 and TRBJ2-3; 7 nucleotides line up with TRBD1. The CDR3 totals 15 residues. The germline V gene encodes CDR1 SGHAT and CDR2 FQDESV (reference sequence). The trim removed 8 bases at V and 4 bases at J, leaving 12 bases unmatched. CDR3 protein: CASGRRGGDSDTQYF. CDR3 coding DNA: TGTGCCAGCGGACGTAGAGGGGGCGACTCAGATACGCAGTATTTT.

The sample holds many counts of this clone. V and J are TRBV30 and TRBJ1-4, with D possibly TRBD1 on 5 matching bases. Germline loops: CDR1 GTSNPN, CDR2 SVGIG (reference sequence). The V end lost 1 base, the J end lost 7 bases, and 16 bases lay between the germline ends. CDR3 length equals 15 residues. The CDR3 loop is CAWSAGSRVGEKLFF. For the CDR3, the DNA is TGTGCCTGGAGTGCCGGAAGCAGGGTCGGTGAAAAACTGTTTTTT.

The CDR3 spells CASQLARGTYNEQFF. CDR3 sequence (DNA): TGTGCCAGTCAACTCGCACGGGGAACCTACAATGAGCAGTTCTTC. The rearrangement joins TRBV28 to TRBJ2-1; D might be TRBD2 (5 bases). CDR3 length: 15 residues. V was trimmed by 9 bases and J by 2 bases, leaving 17 bases between them. The germline CDR1 and CDR2 sequences are MDHEN and SYDVKM.

In regard to this clone: Other DNA sequences of this sample code for an identical CDR3. Here the CDR3 DNA reads TGTGCCAGCAGTTTAGTAGGTTATGGCTACACCTTC. The encoded protein is CASSLVGYGYTF. The V call is TRBV12-3 or TRBV12-4, the J call TRBJ1-2, with unresolved D. The CDR3 covers 12 residues. V gave up 1 base and J gave up 5 bases, with 5 bases separating them.

The CDR3 DNA reads as TGTGCCAGCAGTCCGAGGGACTGGTACCAAGAGACCCAGTACTTC. Amino acids: CASSPRDWYQETQYF. This chain uses TRBV6-5 with TRBJ2-5, with D perhaps TRBD2 (6 bases). V was clipped by 5 bases and J by 0 bases, with 13 bases between them. This CDR3 has 15 amino acids. Germline assignment: CDR1 MNHEY and CDR2 SVGAGI.

The CDR3 sequence is CASSVTRGLGTEAFF. In DNA, the CDR3 is TGCGCCAGCAGCGTAACTCGGGGGCTGGGGACTGAAGCTTTCTTT. This sequence joins TRBV5-1 and TRBJ1-1; a weak D match, TRBD1 (6 bases). This CDR3 spans 15 amino acids. Trimming took off 4 bases at V and 5 bases at J, with 18 bases between the two ends. Germline V gene lookup returns CDR1 SGHRS and CDR2 YFSETQ.

This clone came up once. The CDR3 DNA sequence: TGTGCCAGCAGCCCTACTACAGGGAAGAACACTGAAGCTTTCTTT. It specifies CASSPTTGKNTEAFF. V and J are TRBV9 and TRBJ1-1; a possible D gene is TRBD1 (6 bases). V gave up 4 bases and J gave up 1 base, with 14 bases separating them. There are 15 residues in the CDR3. Germline values: CDR1 SGDLS, CDR2 YYNGEE.

The CDR3, as DNA: TGTGCCAGCAGGCCAGGACAACGCACAGATACGCAGTATTTT. Encoded protein: CASRPGQRTDTQYF. This chain links TRBV7-9 with TRBJ2-3; possible D gene TRBD1, 5 bases. V was pared by 6 bases and J by 1 base, with 11 bases between. CDR1 is SEHNR, CDR2 FQNEAQ, per germline (reference sequence). This CDR3 is built from 14 residues.

J is TRBJ1-1 and V is TRBV14, with no clear D. V was cut by 4 bases and J by 1 base, with 10 bases left in between. CDR3 length equals 14 residues. CDR1 is SGHDN, CDR2 FVKESK, per germline. The CDR3 protein is CASSRREPNTEAFF. The CDR3, as DNA: TGTGCCAGCAGCCGCCGGGAGCCGAACACTGAAGCTTTCTTT.

The chain employs TRBV20-1 and TRBJ2-7; no firm D call. Trimming cost V 3 bases and J 3 bases, with 12 bases left between them. The CDR3 is 13 amino acids. Germline CDR1 is DFQATT and CDR2 is SNEGSKA (reference sequence). The DNA for the CDR3 is TGCAGTGCTAGTCTGGGGTCGGGCTACGAGCAGTACTTC. Translating gives CSASLGSGYEQYF.

V usage is TRBV6-4 and J usage is TRBJ2-1; D gene ambiguous. The CDR3 consists of 15 residues. V lost 6 bases and J 0 bases, leaving 12 bases between the germline ends. Germline CDR1 MRHNA, CDR2 SNTAGT. The CDR3 nucleotides are TGTGCCAGCAGCCCCAACAAGGCCTCCTACAATGAGCAGTTCTTC. The encoded protein is CASSPNKASYNEQFF.

The rearrangement links TRBV11-2 to TRBJ2-7; D is undetermined. The CDR3 is made up of 13 amino acids. With 3 bases removed from V and 2 bases from J, the gap between germline ends came to 8 bases. From germline, CDR1 is SGHAT and CDR2 FQNNGV. This CDR3 is CASSFDTTYEQYF. The CDR3 DNA reads TGTGCCAGCAGCTTTGACACAACCTACGAGCAGTACTTC.

V usage is TRBV30 and J usage is TRBJ2-5; D is unclear. The CDR3 is 13 amino acids. Trimming stripped 0 bases from V and 1 base from J, with 6 bases between. The germline gives CDR1 GTSNPN, CDR2 SVGIG (reference sequence). The CDR3 protein is CAWSVRVQETQYF. CDR3 coding DNA: TGTGCCTGGAGTGTAAGGGTCCAAGAGACCCAGTACTTC. The whole variable domain, remainder taken from reference TRBV30 and TRBJ2-5, is SQTIHQWPATLVQPVGSPLSLECTVEGTSNPNLYWYRQAAGRGLQLLFYSVGIGQISSEVPQNLSASRPQDRQFILSSKKLLLSDSGFYLCAWSVRVQETQYFGPGTRLLVL.

The rearrangement joins TRBV28 to TRBJ1-4; maybe TRBD1 (5 bases). The V gene's germline CDR1 is MDHEN and CDR2 SYDVKM. The CDR3 contains 16 residues. Trimming took 2 bases from V and 8 from J, leaving 18 bases between them. The CDR3, as DNA: TGTGCCAGCAGTTTAAGATTGGGCCAGGGCTCCGAAAAACTGTTTTTT. Protein: CASSLRLGQGSEKLFF.

This chain joins TRBV4-1 and TRBJ2-3; tentatively, D is TRBD1 (6 bases). The CDR3 covers 16 residues. The germline CDR1 and CDR2 sequences are MGHRA and YSYEKL. The V gene lost 1 base and the J gene lost 4 bases, with 15 bases spanning the gap. This CDR3 is CASSQVQGRGADTQYF. In nucleotides, the CDR3 is TGCGCCAGCAGCCAAGTACAGGGAAGAGGGGCAGATACGCAGTATTTT.